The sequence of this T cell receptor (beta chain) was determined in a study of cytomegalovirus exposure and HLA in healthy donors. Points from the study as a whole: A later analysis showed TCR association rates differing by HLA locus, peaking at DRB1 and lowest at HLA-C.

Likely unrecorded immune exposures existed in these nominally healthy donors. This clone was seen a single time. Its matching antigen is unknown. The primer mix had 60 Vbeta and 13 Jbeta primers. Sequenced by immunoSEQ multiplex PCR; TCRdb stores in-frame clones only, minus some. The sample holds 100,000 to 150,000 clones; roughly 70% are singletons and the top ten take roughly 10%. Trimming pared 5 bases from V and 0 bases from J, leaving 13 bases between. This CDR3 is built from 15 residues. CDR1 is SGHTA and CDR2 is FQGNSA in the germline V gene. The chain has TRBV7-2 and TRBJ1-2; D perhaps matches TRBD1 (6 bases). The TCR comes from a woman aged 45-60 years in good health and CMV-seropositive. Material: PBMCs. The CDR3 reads CASSNGQPSNYGYTF. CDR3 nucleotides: TGTGCCAGCAGCAACGGACAGCCCTCTAACTATGGCTACACCTTC. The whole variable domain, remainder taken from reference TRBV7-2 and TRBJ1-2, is GAGVSQSPSNKVTEKGKDVELRCDPISGHTALYWYRQSLGQGLEFLIYFQGNSAPDKSGLPSDRFSAERTGGSVSTLTIQRTQQEDSAVYLCASSNGQPSNYGYTFGSGTRLTVV.